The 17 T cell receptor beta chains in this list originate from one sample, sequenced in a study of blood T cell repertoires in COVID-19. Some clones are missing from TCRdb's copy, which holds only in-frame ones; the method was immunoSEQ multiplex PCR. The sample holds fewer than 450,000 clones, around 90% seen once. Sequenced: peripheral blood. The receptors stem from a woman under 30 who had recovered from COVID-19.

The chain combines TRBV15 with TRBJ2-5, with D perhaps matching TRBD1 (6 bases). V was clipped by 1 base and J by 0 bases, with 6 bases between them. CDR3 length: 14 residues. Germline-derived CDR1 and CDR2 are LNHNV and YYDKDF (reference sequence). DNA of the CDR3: TGTGCCACCAGCAGAGGGACAGACCAAGAGACCCAGTACTTC. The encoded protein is CATSRGTDQETQYF.

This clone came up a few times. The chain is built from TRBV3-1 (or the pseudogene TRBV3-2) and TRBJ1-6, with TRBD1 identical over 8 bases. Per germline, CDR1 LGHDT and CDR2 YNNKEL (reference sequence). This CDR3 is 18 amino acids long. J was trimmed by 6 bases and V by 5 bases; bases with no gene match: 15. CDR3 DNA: TGTGCCAGCAGCAATCGTCCCCACCAGGGGGCGAGTAATTCACCCCTCCACTTT. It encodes CASSNRPHQGASNSPLHF.

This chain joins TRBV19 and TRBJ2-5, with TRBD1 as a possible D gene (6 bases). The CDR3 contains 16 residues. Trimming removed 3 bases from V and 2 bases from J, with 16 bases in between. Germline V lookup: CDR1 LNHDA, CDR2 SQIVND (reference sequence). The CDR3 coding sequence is TGTGCCAGTAGTATCGATCTTACAGGGATTCAAGAGACCCAGTACTTC. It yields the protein CASSIDLTGIQETQYF.

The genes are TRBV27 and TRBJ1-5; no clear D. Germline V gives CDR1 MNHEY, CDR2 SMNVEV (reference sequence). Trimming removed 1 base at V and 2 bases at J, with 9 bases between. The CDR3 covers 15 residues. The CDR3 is CASSLYGIGNQPQHF. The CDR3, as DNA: TGTGCCAGCAGTTTATACGGTATTGGCAATCAGCCCCAGCATTTT.

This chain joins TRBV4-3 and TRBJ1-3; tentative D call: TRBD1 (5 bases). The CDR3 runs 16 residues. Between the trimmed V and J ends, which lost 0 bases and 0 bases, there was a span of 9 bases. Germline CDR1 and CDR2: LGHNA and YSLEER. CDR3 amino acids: CASSQDQGFSGNTIYF. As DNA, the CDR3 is TGCGCCAGCAGCCAAGACCAGGGTTTCTCTGGAAACACCATATATTTT.

DNA for the CDR3: TGTGCCAGCATTGGAGCGTGGCCAGGGGCTAACACTGAAGCTTTCTTT. This encodes CASIGAWPGANTEAFF. The chain links TRBV6-1 to TRBJ1-1; tentatively, D is TRBD1 (6 bases). Germline CDR1 MNHNS, CDR2 SASEGT. CDR3 size: 16 residues. The germline V and J ends were trimmed by 7 bases and 2 bases, with 20 bases remaining between them.

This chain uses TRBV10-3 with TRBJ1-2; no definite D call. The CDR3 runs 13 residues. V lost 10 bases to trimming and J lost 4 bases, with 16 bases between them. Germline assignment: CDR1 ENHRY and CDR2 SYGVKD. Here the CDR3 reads CATHPGLLYGYTF. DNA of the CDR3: TGTGCCACTCACCCCGGGTTACTCTATGGCTACACCTTC.

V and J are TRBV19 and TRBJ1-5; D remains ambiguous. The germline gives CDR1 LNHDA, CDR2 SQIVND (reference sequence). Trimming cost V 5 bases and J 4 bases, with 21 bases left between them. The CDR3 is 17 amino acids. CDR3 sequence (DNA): TGTGCCAGTAGTCGTCCCCCCGGACGAGGGCTGAATCAGCCCCAGCATTTT. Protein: CASSRPPGRGLNQPQHF.

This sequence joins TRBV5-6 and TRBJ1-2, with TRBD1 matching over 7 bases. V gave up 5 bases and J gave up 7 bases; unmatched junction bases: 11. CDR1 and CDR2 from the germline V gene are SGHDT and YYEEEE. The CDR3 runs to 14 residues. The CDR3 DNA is TGTGCCAGCAGGGGGCTTCTTGACAGGGTTGGCTACACCTTC. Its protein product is CASRGLLDRVGYTF.

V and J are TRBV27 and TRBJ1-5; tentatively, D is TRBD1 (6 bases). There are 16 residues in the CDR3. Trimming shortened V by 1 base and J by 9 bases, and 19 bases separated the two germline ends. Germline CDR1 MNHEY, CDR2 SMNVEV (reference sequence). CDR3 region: CASSLWAPDRHRPQHF. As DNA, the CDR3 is TGTGCCAGCAGTTTATGGGCCCCGGACAGACATAGGCCCCAGCATTTT.

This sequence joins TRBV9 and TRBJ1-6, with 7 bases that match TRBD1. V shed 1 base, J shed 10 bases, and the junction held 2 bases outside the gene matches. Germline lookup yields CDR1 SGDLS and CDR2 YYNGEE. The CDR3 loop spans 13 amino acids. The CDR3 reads CASSVTGDSPLHF. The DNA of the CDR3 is TGTGCCAGCAGCGTAACAGGGGACTCACCCCTCCACTTT.

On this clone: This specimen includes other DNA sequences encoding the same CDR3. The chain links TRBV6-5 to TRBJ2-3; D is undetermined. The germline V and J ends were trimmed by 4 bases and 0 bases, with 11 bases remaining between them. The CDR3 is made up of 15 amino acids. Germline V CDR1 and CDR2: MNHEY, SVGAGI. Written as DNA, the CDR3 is TGTGCCAGCAGTTTAGGCGGCGCGAGCACAGATACGCAGTATTTT. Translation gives CASSLGGASTDTQYF.

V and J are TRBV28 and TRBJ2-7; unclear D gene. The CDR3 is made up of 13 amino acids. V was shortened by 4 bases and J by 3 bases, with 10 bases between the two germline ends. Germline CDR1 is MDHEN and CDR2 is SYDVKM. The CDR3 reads CASSSPGFYEQYV. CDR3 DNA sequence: TGTGCCAGCAGTTCCCCGGGTTTCTACGAGCAGTACGTC.

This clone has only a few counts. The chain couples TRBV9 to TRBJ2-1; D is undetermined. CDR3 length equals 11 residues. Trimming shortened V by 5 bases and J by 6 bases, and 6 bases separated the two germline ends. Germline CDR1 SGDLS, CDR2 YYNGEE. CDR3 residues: CASSTSNEQFF. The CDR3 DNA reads TGTGCCAGCAGTACGAGCAATGAGCAGTTCTTC.

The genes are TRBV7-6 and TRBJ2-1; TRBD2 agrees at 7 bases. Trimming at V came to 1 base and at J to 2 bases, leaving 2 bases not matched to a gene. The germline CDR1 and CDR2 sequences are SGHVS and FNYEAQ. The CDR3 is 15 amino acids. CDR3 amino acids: CASSLGGSPYNEQFF. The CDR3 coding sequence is TGTGCCAGCAGCTTAGGCGGGAGTCCCTACAATGAGCAGTTCTTC.

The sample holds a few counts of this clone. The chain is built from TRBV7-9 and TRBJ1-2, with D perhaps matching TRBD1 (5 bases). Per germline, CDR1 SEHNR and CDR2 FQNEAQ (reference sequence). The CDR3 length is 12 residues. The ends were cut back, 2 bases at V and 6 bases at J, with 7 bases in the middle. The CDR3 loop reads CASSLTGNGYTF. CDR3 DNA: TGTGCCAGCAGCTTAACAGGAAATGGCTACACCTTC.

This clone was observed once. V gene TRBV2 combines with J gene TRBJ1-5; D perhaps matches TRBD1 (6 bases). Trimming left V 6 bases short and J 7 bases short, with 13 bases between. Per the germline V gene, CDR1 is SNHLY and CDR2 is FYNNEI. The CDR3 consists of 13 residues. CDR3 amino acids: CASRGPGHQPQHF. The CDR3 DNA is TGTGCCAGCAGGGGGCCGGGACACCAGCCCCAGCATTTT.